The clone carrying this T cell receptor (beta chain) was detected only a few times. As yet, its antigen is unknown. RNA transcripts provided the source from which TCR beta CDR3 regions were amplified. First-round RT-PCR targeting the TCR CDR3 was performed with the HTBI primer set. In TCRdb, the multiplex PCR reads were re-called with MiXCR into one record per CDR3 protein. Of about 570,000 distinct CDR3 sequences in the sample, 46% were seen once. Germline V gene lookup returns CDR1 LGHDT and CDR2 YNNKEL (reference sequence). The V gene end was trimmed by 2 bases and the J gene end by 10 bases; junction bases not matched to a gene: 9. There are 14 residues in the CDR3. The data originate from a study of T cells in Graves' hyperthyroidism and ophthalmopathy. Study-wide findings and caveats: Stable hyperthyroidism was separated from ophthalmopathy by a model based on 13 V-J features. Blood shared most expanded thyroid clonotypes above 0.001.

Investigators excluded patients with uncontrolled infection, other autoimmune disease, pregnancy or lactation. Diagnoses were made from clinical symptoms, serum measures (thyroxine and TRAb), thyroid ultrasound and orbital computed tomography. The TCR comes from an adult woman with Graves' disease, either hyperthyroidism or ophthalmopathy (not recorded which). This chain links TRBV3-1 with TRBJ1-1, with 8 bases that match TRBD1. The sample comprised peripheral blood or thyroid tissue (not recorded which). CDR3 nucleotide sequence: TGTGCCAGCAGCCAACAGGACAGGGCCCAGGGAGCTTTCTTT. Protein sequence: CASSQQDRAQGAFF.